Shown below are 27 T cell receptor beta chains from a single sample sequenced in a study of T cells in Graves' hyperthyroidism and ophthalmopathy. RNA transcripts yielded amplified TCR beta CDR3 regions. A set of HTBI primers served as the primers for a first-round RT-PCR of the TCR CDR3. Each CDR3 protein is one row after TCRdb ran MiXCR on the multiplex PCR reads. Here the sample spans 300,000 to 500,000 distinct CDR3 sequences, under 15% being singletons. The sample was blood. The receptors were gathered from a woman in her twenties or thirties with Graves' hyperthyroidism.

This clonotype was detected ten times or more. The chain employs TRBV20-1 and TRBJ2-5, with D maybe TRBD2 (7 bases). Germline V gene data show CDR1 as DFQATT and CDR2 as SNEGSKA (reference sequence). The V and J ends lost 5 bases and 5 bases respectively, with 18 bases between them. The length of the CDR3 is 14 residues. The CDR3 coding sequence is TGCAGTGCTCGCCGGGGGGCCGGTAGGGAGACCCAGTACTTC. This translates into CSARRGAGRETQYF.

The CDR3 bases are TGTGCCAGCAGCACACCCTCCGGGACAGGGCCCTACAATGAGCAGTTCTTC. This codes for CASSTPSGTGPYNEQFF. This sequence joins TRBV7-3 and TRBJ2-1, with 9 bases lining up with TRBD1. CDR1 and CDR2 from the germline V gene are SGHTA and FQGTGA. The CDR3 runs to 17 residues. With V trimmed by 5 bases and J by 2 bases, 10 bases remained unmatched.

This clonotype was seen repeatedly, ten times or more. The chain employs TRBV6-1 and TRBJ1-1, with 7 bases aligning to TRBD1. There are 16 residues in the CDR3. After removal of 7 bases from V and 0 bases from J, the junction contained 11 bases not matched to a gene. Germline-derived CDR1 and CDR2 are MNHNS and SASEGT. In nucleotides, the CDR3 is TGTGCCAGCACCTACCTACCGGGACAGATGAACACTGAAGCTTTCTTT. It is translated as CASTYLPGQMNTEAFF.

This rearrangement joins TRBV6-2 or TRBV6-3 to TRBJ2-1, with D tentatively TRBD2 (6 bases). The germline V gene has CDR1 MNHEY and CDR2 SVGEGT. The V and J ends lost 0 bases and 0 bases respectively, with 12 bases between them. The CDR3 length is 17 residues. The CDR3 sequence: CASSYSTRLSSYNEQFF. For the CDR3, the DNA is TGTGCCAGCAGTTACTCGACTAGACTAAGCTCCTACAATGAGCAGTTCTTC.

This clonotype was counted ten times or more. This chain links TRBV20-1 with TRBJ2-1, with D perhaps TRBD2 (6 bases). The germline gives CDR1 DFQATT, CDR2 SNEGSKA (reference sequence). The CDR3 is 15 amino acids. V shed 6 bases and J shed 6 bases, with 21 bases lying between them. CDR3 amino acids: CSAPGLEGYSNEQFF. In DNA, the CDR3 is TGCAGTGCGCCGGGACTTGAGGGTTACAGCAATGAGCAGTTCTTC.

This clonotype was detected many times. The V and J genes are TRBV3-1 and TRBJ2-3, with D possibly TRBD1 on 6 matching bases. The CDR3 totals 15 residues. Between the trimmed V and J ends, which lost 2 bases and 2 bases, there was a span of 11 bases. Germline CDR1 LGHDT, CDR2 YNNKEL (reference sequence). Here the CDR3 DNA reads TGTGCCAGCAGCCAACGAGACAGGTCCACAGATACGCAGTATTTT. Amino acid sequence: CASSQRDRSTDTQYF.

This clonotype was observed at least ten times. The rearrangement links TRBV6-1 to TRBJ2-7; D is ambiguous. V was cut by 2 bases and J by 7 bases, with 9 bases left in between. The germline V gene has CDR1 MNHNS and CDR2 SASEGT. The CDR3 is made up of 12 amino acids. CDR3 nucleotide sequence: TGTGCCAGCAGTGAACCCCCGAGGGAGCAGTACTTC. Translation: CASSEPPREQYF.

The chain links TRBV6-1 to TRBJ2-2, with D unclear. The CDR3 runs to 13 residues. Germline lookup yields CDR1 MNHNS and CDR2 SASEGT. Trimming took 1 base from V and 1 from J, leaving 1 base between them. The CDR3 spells CASSEGNTGELFF. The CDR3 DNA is TGTGCCAGCAGTGAAGGGAACACCGGGGAGCTGTTTTTT.

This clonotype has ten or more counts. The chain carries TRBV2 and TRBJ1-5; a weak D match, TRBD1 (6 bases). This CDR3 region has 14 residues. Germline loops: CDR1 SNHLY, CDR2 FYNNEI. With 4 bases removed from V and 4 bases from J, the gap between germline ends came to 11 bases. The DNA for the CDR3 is TGTGCCAGCAGTGCAGGGGTTTGGAATCAGCCCCAGCATTTT. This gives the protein CASSAGVWNQPQHF. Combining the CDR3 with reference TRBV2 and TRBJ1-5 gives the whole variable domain EPEVTQTPSHQVTQMGQEVILRCVPISNHLYFYWYRQILGQKVEFLVSFYNNEISEKSEIFDDQFSVERPDGSNFTLKIRSTKLEDSAMYFCASSAGVWNQPQHFGDGTRLSIL.

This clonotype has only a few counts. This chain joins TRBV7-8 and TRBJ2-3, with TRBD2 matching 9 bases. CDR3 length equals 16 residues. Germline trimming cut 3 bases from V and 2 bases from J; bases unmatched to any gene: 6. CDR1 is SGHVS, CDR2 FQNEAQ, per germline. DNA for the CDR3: TGTGCCAGCAGCTTTCGACTAGCGGAAGTCACAGATACGCAGTATTTT. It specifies CASSFRLAEVTDTQYF.

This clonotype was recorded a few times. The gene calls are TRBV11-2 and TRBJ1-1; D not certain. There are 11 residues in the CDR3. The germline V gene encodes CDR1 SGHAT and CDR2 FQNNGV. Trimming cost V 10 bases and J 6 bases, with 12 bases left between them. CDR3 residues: CATTTSAEAFF. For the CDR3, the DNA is TGTGCCACCACCACATCAGCTGAAGCTTTCTTT. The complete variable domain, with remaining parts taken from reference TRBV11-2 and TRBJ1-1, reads EAGVAQSPRYKIIEKRQSVAFWCNPISGHATLYWYQQILGQGPKLLIQFQNNGVVDDSQLPKDRFSAERLKGVDSTLKIQPAKLEDSAVYLCATTTSAEAFFGQGTRLTVV.

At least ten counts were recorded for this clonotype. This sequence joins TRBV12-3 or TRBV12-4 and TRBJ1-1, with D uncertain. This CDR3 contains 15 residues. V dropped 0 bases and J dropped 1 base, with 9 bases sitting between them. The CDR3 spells CASSLATERNTEAFF. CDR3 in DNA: TGTGCCAGCAGTTTAGCTACAGAGAGGAACACTGAAGCTTTCTTT.

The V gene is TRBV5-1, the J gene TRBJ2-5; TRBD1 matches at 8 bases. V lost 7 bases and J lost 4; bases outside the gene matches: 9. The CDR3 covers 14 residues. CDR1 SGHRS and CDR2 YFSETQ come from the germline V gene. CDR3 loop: CASSPGGFTETQYF. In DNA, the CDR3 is TGCGCCAGCTCCCCAGGGGGCTTCACAGAGACCCAGTACTTC.

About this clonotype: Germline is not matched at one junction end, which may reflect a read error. The CDR3 sequence is CASSQVSNQPRHF. CDR3 DNA sequence: TGTGCCAGCAGCCAAGTTAGCAATCAGCCCCGGCATTTT. The chain couples TRBV3-1 to TRBJ1-5; D gene uncertain. Per the germline V gene, CDR1 is LGHDT and CDR2 is YNNKEL (reference sequence). This CDR3 comprises 13 residues.

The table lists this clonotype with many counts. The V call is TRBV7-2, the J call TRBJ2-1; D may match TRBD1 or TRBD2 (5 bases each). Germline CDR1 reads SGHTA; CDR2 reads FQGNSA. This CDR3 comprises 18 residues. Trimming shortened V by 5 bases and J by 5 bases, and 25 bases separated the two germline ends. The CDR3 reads CASSGGGEGLMWNNEQFF. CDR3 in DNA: TGTGCCAGCAGCGGCGGTGGAGAGGGGCTAATGTGGAACAATGAGCAGTTCTTC.

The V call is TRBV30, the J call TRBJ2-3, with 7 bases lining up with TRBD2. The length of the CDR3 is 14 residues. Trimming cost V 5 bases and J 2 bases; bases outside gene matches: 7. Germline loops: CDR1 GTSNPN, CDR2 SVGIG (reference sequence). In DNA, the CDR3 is TGTGCCTGGGGGGGGAGACTAGCCACAGATACGCAGTATTTT. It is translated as CAWGGRLATDTQYF.

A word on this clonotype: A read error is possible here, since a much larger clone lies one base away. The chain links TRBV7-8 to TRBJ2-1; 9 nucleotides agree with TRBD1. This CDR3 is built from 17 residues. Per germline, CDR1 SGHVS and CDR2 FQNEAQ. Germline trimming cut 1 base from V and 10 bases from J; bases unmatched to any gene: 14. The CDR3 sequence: CASSLVARDRVRREQFF. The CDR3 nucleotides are TGTGCCAGCAGCTTAGTGGCCCGGGACAGGGTAAGGCGGGAGCAGTTCTTC.

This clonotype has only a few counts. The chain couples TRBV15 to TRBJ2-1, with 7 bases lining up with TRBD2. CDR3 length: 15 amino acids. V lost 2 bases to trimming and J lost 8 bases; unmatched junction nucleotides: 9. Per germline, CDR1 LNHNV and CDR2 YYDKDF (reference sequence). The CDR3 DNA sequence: TGTGCCACCAGCAGATGGAGGGAGGGCCGTGATGAGCAGTTCTTC. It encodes CATSRWREGRDEQFF.

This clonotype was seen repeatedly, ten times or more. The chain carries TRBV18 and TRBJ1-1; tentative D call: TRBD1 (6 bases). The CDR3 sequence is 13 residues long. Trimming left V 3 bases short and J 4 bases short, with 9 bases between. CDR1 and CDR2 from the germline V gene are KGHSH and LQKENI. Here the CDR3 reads CASSPGTRTEAFF. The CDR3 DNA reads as TGTGCCAGCTCACCCGGGACACGCACTGAAGCTTTCTTT.

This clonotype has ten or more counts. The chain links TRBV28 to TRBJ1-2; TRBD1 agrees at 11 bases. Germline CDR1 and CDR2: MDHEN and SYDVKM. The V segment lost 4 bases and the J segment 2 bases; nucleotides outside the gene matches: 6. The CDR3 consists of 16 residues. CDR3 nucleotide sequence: TGTGCCAGCAGTTCTCTCGGGACAGGGGGAAACTATGGCTACACCTTC. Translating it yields CASSSLGTGGNYGYTF.

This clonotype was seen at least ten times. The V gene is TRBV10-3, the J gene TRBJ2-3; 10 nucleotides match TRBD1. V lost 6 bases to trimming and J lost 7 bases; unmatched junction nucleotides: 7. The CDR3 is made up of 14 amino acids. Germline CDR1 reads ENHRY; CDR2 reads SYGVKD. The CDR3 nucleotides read TGTGCCATCAGGGGGACAGGGGAGGAGAATACGCAGTATTTT. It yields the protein CAIRGTGEENTQYF.

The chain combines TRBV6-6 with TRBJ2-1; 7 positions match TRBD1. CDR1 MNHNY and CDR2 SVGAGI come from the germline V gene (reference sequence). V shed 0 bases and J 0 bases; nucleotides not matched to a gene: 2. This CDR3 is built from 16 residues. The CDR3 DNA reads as TGTGCCAGCAGTTACTCAGGGGGCTACTCCTACAATGAGCAGTTCTTC. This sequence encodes CASSYSGGYSYNEQFF.

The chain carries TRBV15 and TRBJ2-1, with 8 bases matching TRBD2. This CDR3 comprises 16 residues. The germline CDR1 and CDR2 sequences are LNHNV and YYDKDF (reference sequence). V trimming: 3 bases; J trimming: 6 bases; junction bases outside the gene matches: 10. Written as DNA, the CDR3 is TGTGCCACCAGCAGGGGGGGACTAGGCAATTTCAATGAGCAGTTCTTC. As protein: CATSRGGLGNFNEQFF. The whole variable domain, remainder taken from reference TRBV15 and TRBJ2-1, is DAMVIQNPRYQVTQFGKPVTLSCSQTLNHNVMYWYQQKSSQAPKLLFHYYDKDFNNEADTPDNFQSRRPNTSFCFLDIRSPGLGDTAMYLCATSRGGLGNFNEQFFGPGTRLTVL.

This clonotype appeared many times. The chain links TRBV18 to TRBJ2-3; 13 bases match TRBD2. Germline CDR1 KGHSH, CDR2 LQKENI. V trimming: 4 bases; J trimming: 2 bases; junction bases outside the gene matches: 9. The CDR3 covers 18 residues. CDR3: CASSRQGTSGTITDTQYF. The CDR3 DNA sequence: TGTGCCAGCTCACGACAGGGGACTAGCGGGACTATCACAGATACGCAGTATTTT.

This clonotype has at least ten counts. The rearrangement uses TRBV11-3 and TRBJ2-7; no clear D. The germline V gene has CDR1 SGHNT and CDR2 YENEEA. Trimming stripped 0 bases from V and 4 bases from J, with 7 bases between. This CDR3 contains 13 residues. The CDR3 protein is CASSLDRQYEQYF. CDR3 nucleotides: TGTGCCAGCAGCTTAGACCGGCAATACGAGCAGTACTTC.

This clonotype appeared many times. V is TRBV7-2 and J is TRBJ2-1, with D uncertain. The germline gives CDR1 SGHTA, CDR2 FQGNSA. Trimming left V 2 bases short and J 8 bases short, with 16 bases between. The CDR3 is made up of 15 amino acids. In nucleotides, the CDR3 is TGTGCCAGCAGCTTACTTAGTTATACCGGAGATGAGCAGTTCTTC. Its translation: CASSLLSYTGDEQFF.

The CDR3: CASSDPGTSGMVQYF. Written as DNA, the CDR3 is TGTGCCAGCAGTGATCCCGGGACTAGCGGGATGGTACAGTACTTC. The chain has TRBV6-1 and TRBJ2-5, with 13 nucleotides matching TRBD2. The CDR3 is 15 amino acids. The V segment lost 3 bases and the J segment 11 bases; nucleotides outside the gene matches: 9. Germline V lookup: CDR1 MNHNS, CDR2 SASEGT.